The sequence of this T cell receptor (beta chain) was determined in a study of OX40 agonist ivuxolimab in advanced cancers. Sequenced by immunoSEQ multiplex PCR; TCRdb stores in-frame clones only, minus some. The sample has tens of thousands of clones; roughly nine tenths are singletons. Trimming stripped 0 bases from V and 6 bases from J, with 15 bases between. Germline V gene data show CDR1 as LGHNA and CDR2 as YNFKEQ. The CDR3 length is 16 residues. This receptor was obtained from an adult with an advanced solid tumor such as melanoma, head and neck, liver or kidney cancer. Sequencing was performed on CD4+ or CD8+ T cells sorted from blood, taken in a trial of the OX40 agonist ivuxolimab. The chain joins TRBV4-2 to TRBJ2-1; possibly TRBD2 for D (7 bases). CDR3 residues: CASSQELGGASNEQFF. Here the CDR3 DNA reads TGTGCCAGCAGCCAAGAATTAGGGGGGGCTAGCAATGAGCAGTTCTTC.